This T cell receptor beta chain was captured in a study of shared clonotypes between healthy human individuals (dated by TCRdb to the early 2020s). Study-wide context: Two women and a few men aged 18 to 49 years were included in the cohort. To increase sequencing depth and limit assay-specific biases, TCR repertoire library preparation and sequencing were carried out by different laboratories using diverse techniques. For each donor, CD4 naive and CD4 memory were each run on three plates, CD8 naive on two plates, and CD8 memory on one plate. Blood TCR repertoires of a handful of healthy adults were deeply sequenced to estimate repertoire size and the extent of clonotype sharing between individuals. Per donor, leukapheresis produced somewhere between about 0.94 and 10 billion PBMCs.

Trimming takes 0 bases from V and 1 base from J, and the germline ends sit 9 bases apart. CDR3 length: 15 amino acids, cysteine to phenylalanine. The retained sequence is limited to the CDR3, 45 bases, with the frame set at the first base. Sequences KGHSH (CDR1) and LQKENI (CDR2) are obtained from the germline V gene. Points on this clone: It lacks a known antigen. No base-level quality is on record; no much larger clone is a single base apart.

The donors were healthy, HIV-negative adults with no recently reported acute infections or vaccinations. Every donor was a Caucasian adult residing in Nashville, Tennessee, USA. Magnetic negative selection was used to enrich CD4+ T cells, after which naive cells were positively selected on CD45RA and the negative fraction became the memory subset. After blood collection by leukapheresis, PBMCs were isolated using Ficoll-Histopaque density gradient centrifugation and then cryopreserved in the vapor phase of liquid nitrogen. Analytical flow cytometry was used to check the purity and quantity of each magnetically sorted T cell population. Each sorted fraction had its genomic DNA isolated and then quantified by UV absorbance on a Nanodrop 2000c. What the work shows at the level of the full study, not this receptor alone: Sampling was restricted to blood, and TCR repertoires in tissues likely differ from the TCR repertoires found in blood. Based on pairwise subsampling, the degree of clonotype sharing among donors was expected to be affected by sequencing depth. Sharing across a few donors was observed for around 4.8% of naive CD4, 3.5% of naive CD8, over 2% of memory CD4, and roughly 0.43% of memory CD8 clonotypes. Estimated clonotype richness was generally larger for naive than for memory subsets. Even with the large sequencing depth, rarefaction of the sorted-subset datasets indicated that sequencing was incomplete. Compared with non-shared clonotypes, clonotypes shared by all four sorted-subset donors had higher generation probabilities. The genetic and exposure-history diversity represented was limited by the small number of donors.

Using the deep immunoSEQ assay, multiplex PCR amplified TCR CDR3 regions from genomic DNA. Extracted genomic DNA from each cell subset was distributed evenly across all wells of several immunoSEQ 96-well plates, and each plate was treated as a replicate. Each replicate PCR for sorted subsets received 150 to 250 ng genomic DNA, equal to around 32,000 T cell genomes. Purified libraries were measured with a Qubit 3.0 fluorometer, size-checked on a Bioanalyzer 2100, and measured again with the KAPA Library Quantification kit. A separate single-read 150-cycle Illumina NextSeq 550 flow cell was used to sequence each immunoSEQ 96-well plate. As for the authors' bioinformatics: The immunoSEQ output contained only junctional sequences without quality scores, so filtering could not match that applied to full-length reads. To assign V/J genes and CDR3, sequences were annotated using PyIR, a Python wrapper for IgBLAST v1.9, with IMGT germline references. Reads were removed for weak V/J assignments (E-value above 1e-6), missing CDR3, stop codons, out-of-frame junctions, or ambiguous translated residues. V3J clonotypes were defined as sequences sharing the same inferred V gene, J gene, and CDR3 amino acid sequence. To compute the percentage overlap between repertoires, the number of shared unique clonotypes was divided by the size of the smaller repertoire. RTK rarefaction, the Chao1 estimator, and Recon v2.1 estimates of unobserved clonotypes were used to assess repertoire richness. Generation probabilities for all TCRbeta clonotypes obtained by the gDNA method from a handful of donors were computed using OLGA. TCRdb provides this immuneACCESS table in a form limited to in-frame rearrangements. Some clones are lacking; in checked studies, under half of them reflect an unresolved V gene, and why the rest are absent is not known. Clone size and the V and J calls come from that table; the DNA yielded D and trimming. This sample has 2,500,000 or so clones in its table, and 90% to 95% of those were observed once. Roughly 0.15% of the sample goes to the ten largest clones.

The specimen sequenced was naive CD4+ T cells sorted from blood. The cell subset or site label, read with the paper, signifies: CD45RA+ positively selected. This clonotype was sampled from a young man in good health. The sequence joins TRBV18 to TRBJ1-1; TRBD1 is possibly the D segment (6 matching bases). The sequenced DNA is TGTGCCAGCTCACCACCGGGGGCGCCGAACACTGAAGCTTTCTTT. Its protein reads: CASSPPGAPNTEAFF.